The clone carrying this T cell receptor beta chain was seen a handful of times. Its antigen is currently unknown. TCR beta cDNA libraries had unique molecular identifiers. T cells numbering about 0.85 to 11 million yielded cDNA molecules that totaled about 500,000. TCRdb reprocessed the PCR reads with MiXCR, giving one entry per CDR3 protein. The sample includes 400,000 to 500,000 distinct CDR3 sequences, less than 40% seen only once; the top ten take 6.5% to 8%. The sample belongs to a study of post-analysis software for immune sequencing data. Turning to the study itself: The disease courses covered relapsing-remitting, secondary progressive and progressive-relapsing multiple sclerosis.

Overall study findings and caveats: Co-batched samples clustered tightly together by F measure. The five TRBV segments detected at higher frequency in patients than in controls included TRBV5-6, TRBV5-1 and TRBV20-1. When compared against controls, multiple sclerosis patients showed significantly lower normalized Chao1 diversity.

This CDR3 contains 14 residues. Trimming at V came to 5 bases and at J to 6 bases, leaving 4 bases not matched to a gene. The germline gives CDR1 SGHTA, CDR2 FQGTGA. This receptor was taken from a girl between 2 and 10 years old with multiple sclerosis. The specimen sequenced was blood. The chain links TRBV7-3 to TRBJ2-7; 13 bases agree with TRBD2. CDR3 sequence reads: CASSAGLAGAEQYF. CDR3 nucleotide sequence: TGTGCCAGCAGCGCCGGACTAGCGGGAGCCGAGCAGTACTTC.